These T cell receptor beta chains were read from a single sample in a study of shared T cell receptors in the human thymus. Using immunoSEQ multiplex PCR, the repertoire was profiled, and TCRdb retains in-frame clones only, with some absent. The data contain approximately 490,000 clones, 75% to 85% of them singletons. The same data also contributed to another study, on human thymus T cells.

Sequenced input: thymocytes. These receptors were obtained from a boy in the first two years of life with a congenital heart defect. Each CDR3 is given with its conserved first and last residue. Only part of the rows carry a size: once, few, many, or a class if the clone is expanded.

j_call v_call clone_size cdr3_aa
TRBJ2-7 TRBV7-2 . CASSLAGFRGYEQYF
TRBJ2-7 TRBV5-4 . CASSVSDRTASYEQYF
TRBJ1-5 TRBV28 . CASTRGRGNQPQHF
TRBJ2-7 TRBV28 few CASSTIRDRGTYEQYF
TRBJ1-1 TRBV28 . CASILRRMGRGPTEAFF
TRBJ2-1 TRBV5-4 . CASSPGLAGRNEQFF
TRBJ1-4 TRBV6-6 once CASSFMAGTNEKLFF
TRBJ1-2 TRBV6-5 . CATRGVKRIYYGYTF
TRBJ1-5 TRBV7-9 . CASSRGPLGSNQPQHF
TRBJ1-5 TRBV18 . CASSPDSTLQPQHF
TRBJ2-3 TRBV27 . CASSLAPPNCTDTQYF
TRBJ2-2 TRBV11-2 . CASSSGLAGGESGELFF
TRBJ2-7 TRBV6-5 . CASSLTGDYEQYF
TRBJ1-1 TRBV14 . CASSQDGADRIVMNTEAFF
TRBJ2-2 TRBV7-9 . CASSPRRFGNTGELFF
TRBJ1-1 TRBV27 . CASSPRRGQLPEAFF
TRBJ2-6 TRBV5-6 . CASSFWESSGANVLTF
TRBJ2-5 TRBV19 . CASSEMGGETQYF
TRBJ2-7 TRBV11-3 . CASSISGRALYEQYF
TRBJ2-1 TRBV5-1 . CASSFLNRDTFYNEQFF
TRBJ1-5 TRBV5-1 . CASSLRGGEVQPQHF
TRBJ1-1 TRBV4-3 . CASSQDSGTGALGSEAFF
TRBJ1-4 TRBV18 few CASSPPDWEKLFF
TRBJ1-5 TRBV6-1 . CASSGNRADQPQHF
TRBJ1-5 TRBV19 . CASSIGQVPGPQHF
TRBJ2-1 TRBV20-1 . CSARAQNEQFF
TRBJ2-7 TRBV2 . CASSPSQHAPSSEQYF
TRBJ1-2 TRBV29-1 few CSVKTGGNGYTF
TRBJ2-3 TRBV25-1 . CASSEGTSLYTDTQYF
TRBJ2-2 TRBV7-8 . CASRIEGWGEITGELFF
TRBJ2-7 TRBV4-2 . CASSQTTDPGQGYEQYF
TRBJ2-3 TRBV4-3 . CASSQDWGPRTDTQYF
TRBJ2-3 TRBV6-4 . CASSDSSGSSDTQYF
TRBJ2-3 TRBV5-4 few CASSLGPRAGGSTDTQYF
TRBJ2-5 TRBV6-6 few CASSPSGRVETQYF
TRBJ2-1 TRBV2 . CASSETGQGASNEQFF
TRBJ1-1 TRBV12-5 . CASGLPPGQLSTNTEAFF
TRBJ2-7 TRBV11-3 . CASSPRRGGLSYEQYF
TRBJ2-2 TRBV7-9 . CASSSRGAANTGELFF
TRBJ2-1 TRBV4-2 . CASSQDKLAGGWNEQFF
TRBJ2-3 TRBV13 . CASSPSEGRGDTQYF
TRBJ2-7 TRBV11-3 . CASPREGSYEQYF
TRBJ2-7 TRBV11-3 . CASSPGVRDLYEQYF
TRBJ2-1 TRBV6-1 once CASSEGRRGGQNNEQFF
TRBJ2-7 TRBV10-3 . CAISELGLKDYEQYF
TRBJ2-7 TRBV13 . CASSSGTSGRAPYEQYF
TRBJ2-7 TRBV19 . CASSERDRAAYEQYF
TRBJ1-1 TRBV25-1 . CASSGRGAQNTEAFF
TRBJ2-7 TRBV14 . CASSRQLYEQYF
TRBJ2-1 TRBV5-1 . CASSTGLAGAEQFF
TRBJ2-7 TRBV5-1 . CASSLAREGLGYEQYF
TRBJ2-7 TRBV19 . CASSIGALHEQYF
TRBJ2-7 TRBV11-2 . CASSLVPREGSYEQYF
TRBJ1-2 TRBV5-1 . CASSLDRDGGYTF
TRBJ2-5 TRBV6-6 . CASSYEGQQETQYF
TRBJ2-5 TRBV6-5 . CASSYRDSRETQYF
TRBJ2-5 TRBV14 . CASSSGVRGETQYF
TRBJ1-1 TRBV19 . CASSPRGNTEAFF
TRBJ2-7 TRBV4-1 . CASSQCLLPRDRVNEQYF
TRBJ2-1 TRBV29-1 . CSVEDRGTAYNEQFF